The present entry profiles one TCR beta chain with its context. The antigen it binds to is not known. No qualities accompany the bases; no much larger clone lies one base away. One collaborating source in Seattle enrolled patients while the patients were actively infected and followed the patients over time throughout the course of disease. The collaborating institutions used their own protocols to collect whole blood in K2EDTA tubes. Collaborator samples were shipped for TCRbeta analysis as frozen whole blood, isolated PBMCs, or DNA extracted from either sample type. The cysteine opens and the phenylalanine closes a CDR3 of 13 amino acids. Just the 39-base CDR3 DNA is kept, in frame starting at base 1. V loses 5 bases at its end and J loses 5 bases; junction bases beyond the gene matches: 3. From a lookup of the germline V gene, CDR1 and CDR2 are LGHNA and YSLEER. TCRbeta CDR3 regions were amplified from genomic DNA using the immunoSEQ Assay, a bias-controlled multiplex PCR. The authors processed their data as follows. The number of nucleated cells in each sample was estimated by amplification of reference gene primers within the assay. To quantify the absolute abundance of each unique TCRbeta CDR3 rearrangement, sequence reads were collapsed and filtered. For each sample, productive Simpson clonality was calculated as the square root of Simpson's diversity index across productive rearrangements. TCRdb took this table from immuneACCESS and kept in-frame rearrangements with V and J called. Such tables lack part of the clones; where checked against another copy, unresolved V genes explain under half of the gap, and the rest is unexplained. Clone size and V and J calls were adopted from that table, with D and trimming inferred from the DNA. The sample table lists fewer than 200,000 clones, approximately 81% of them with a count of one. Clones ranked in the top ten supply around 5% of the sample.

This entry belongs to a study of blood T cell repertoires in COVID-19 (dated by TCRdb to about 2020). For context, the study as a whole: Samples covering the acute and convalescent phases of COVID-19 were provided by collaborators in the United States, Italy and Spain. The material from the prospective study consisted of cDNA or gDNA derived from T cells, B-cell-depleted T cells, or PBMCs. The repertoires were made available in a free public database intended to serve as a resource for research on the immune response to SARS-CoV-2. Where HLA class I and class II types were available, the types were taken from metadata supplied by the sample provider, not from assay-based typing. The samples were drawn from the first 160 participants of the ongoing ImmuneRACE study and from 950 to 1,500 subjects provided by 6 global collaborators. The sample metadata nearly always contained a de-identified subject ID, COVID-19 status, age in years and sex. The dataset comprised deeply sampled blood TCRbeta repertoires from subjects exposed to, actively infected with, or recovered from COVID-19.

Summary of the overall study and its limitations: The amount of clinical and demographic metadata varied by source and participant and was provided uncurated.

This sequence uses TRBV4-3 and TRBJ1-1, and 9 junctional nucleotides match TRBD1. Sequenced input: peripheral blood. The receptor was isolated from a woman in her forties or fifties with COVID-19, enrolled during active disease. The nucleotides are TGCGCCAGCAGCGGACAGGGGAGGACTGAAGCTTTCTTT. Translated, this gives CASSGQGRTEAFF.